This entry is about one T cell receptor beta chain. Its specificity is not known. The data were taken from a study of T cells expressing NK-cell markers. Whole-study findings and limits: These same clonotypes (in four donors) also led the CD3+CD56-NKG2C+ fraction.

With UMIs, 5'RACE template switching was used to make TCR beta cDNA. Reanalyzing the 5' RACE reads, TCRdb keeps one entry per CDR3 protein, without DNA. The sample includes about 460,000 distinct CDR3 sequences. The CDR3 consists of 17 residues. In germline, CDR1 is GTSNPN, CDR2 SVGIG (reference sequence). Specimen: blood T cells: a sorted CD56 or NKG2C T cell subset, CD4+ or CD8+ T cells, or bulk PBMC T cells (not recorded which). The V gene is TRBV30, the J gene TRBJ2-5; TCRdb names TRBD1, which stays unverified in the absence of DNA. The origin of this receptor is a woman aged 50 to 60 in good health. The CDR3 is CAWSVMGGTGLQETQYF.